The sequence of this T cell receptor delta chain was determined in a study of gamma-delta chains in newborns, infants, children. Study-level background: Microbial exposure reportedly drives polyclonal innate γδ T cell expansion after birth.

Trimming pared 3 bases from V and 0 bases from J, leaving 19 bases between. Germline V gene lookup returns CDR1 GEAIGNYY and CDR2 EKD. The CDR3 consists of 17 residues. This clone has more than one count but fewer than ten. TCRdb re-called the reads using CATT. The sample carries 9,500 to 12,000 delta-chain clones, about 8.7% recorded once. This sequence originates from a child who was a newborn, infant or young child, either healthy, febrile or measles-vaccinated (not recorded which). The V call is TRDV2, the J call TRDJ1, with no clear D. Sequenced input: blood. The CDR3 sequence: CACDPVSPPQDTDKLIF. The CDR3 bases are TGTGCCTGTGACCCCGTGTCACCGCCCCAAGACACCGATAAACTCATCTTT.